The 9 T cell receptor beta chains below come from one sample, sequenced in a study of CD8 T cells in Susac syndrome. With random hexamers, reverse transcription was performed on 0.5 to 1 ug of RNA. TCRdb processed the immunoSEQ multiplex PCR reads anew with MiXCR; each CDR3 protein has one entry. Of over 150,000 distinct CDR3 sequences listed, about 94% are singletons. The specimen was CD4+ T cells from PBMCs. The source is a human donor with multiple sclerosis.

The chain couples TRBV7-2 to TRBJ2-7; weak D call: TRBD2 (5 bases). Trimming stripped 2 bases from V and 7 bases from J, with 12 bases between. Germline V lookup: CDR1 SGHTA, CDR2 FQGNSA. The length of the CDR3 is 13 residues. The CDR3 spells CASSLPGLGEQYF. Written as DNA, the CDR3 is TGTGCCAGCAGCTTACCAGGACTGGGGGAGCAGTACTTC.

This sequence joins TRBV20-1 and TRBJ1-5; tentatively, D is TRBD1 (6 bases). The length of the CDR3 is 17 residues. Germline V lookup: CDR1 DFQATT, CDR2 SNEGSKA (reference sequence). V was shortened by 2 bases and J by 2 bases, with 19 bases between the two germline ends. This CDR3 reads CSARSLAGARGNQPQHF. The CDR3 coding sequence is TGCAGTGCTAGAAGCCTGGCAGGGGCTAGGGGCAATCAGCCCCAGCATTTT.

The V gene is TRBV27, the J gene TRBJ2-5, with D possibly matching TRBD2 (7 bases). Trimming removed 1 base from V and 5 bases from J, with 11 bases in between. The CDR3 consists of 14 residues. Germline CDR1 reads MNHEY; CDR2 reads SMNVEV (reference sequence). In DNA form, the CDR3 reads TGTGCCAGCAGTTTATGGGGGGGCTTGGAGACCCAGTACTTC. Translation: CASSLWGGLETQYF.

The rearrangement joins TRBV18 to TRBJ2-5; 7 nucleotides agree with TRBD2. Germline-derived CDR1 and CDR2 are KGHSH and LQKENI. The CDR3 totals 15 residues. The V segment lost 3 bases and the J segment 1 base; nucleotides outside the gene matches: 5. In DNA, the CDR3 is TGTGCCAGCTCACCCCGCGGGACTATCCAAGAGACCCAGTACTTC. Its protein is CASSPRGTIQETQYF. Drawing the rest from reference TRBV18 and TRBJ2-5, the complete variable domain is NAGVMQNPRHLVRRRGQEARLRCSPMKGHSHVYWYRQLPEEGLKFMVYLQKENIIDESGMPKERFSAEFPKEGPSILRIQQVVRGDSAAYFCASSPRGTIQETQYFGPGTRLLVL.

This chain joins TRBV7-3 and TRBJ2-2; D possibly corresponds to TRBD2 (5 bases). Germline-derived CDR1 and CDR2 are SGHTA and FQGTGA. V dropped 2 bases and J dropped 4 bases, with 17 bases sitting between them. The CDR3 consists of 17 residues. The CDR3 DNA is TGTGCCAGCAGCTTATCATCCGGTGGGGAGATCACCGGGGAGCTGTTTTTT. Encoded protein: CASSLSSGGEITGELFF. Full variable domain (remainder filled in from reference TRBV7-3 and TRBJ2-2): GAGVSQTPSNKVTEKGKYVELRCDPISGHTALYWYRQSLGQGPEFLIYFQGTGAADDSGLPNDRFFAVRPEGSVSTLKIQRTERGDSAVYLCASSLSSGGEITGELFFGEGSRLTVL.

The chain employs TRBV12-3 or TRBV12-4 and TRBJ1-6; D remains ambiguous. The length of the CDR3 is 13 residues. The germline V and J ends were trimmed by 8 bases and 7 bases, with 12 bases remaining between them. The CDR3 DNA sequence: TGTGCCAGCCGCTCCCAATCAAATTCACCCCTCCACTTT. Amino acids: CASRSQSNSPLHF.

The J gene is TRBJ2-3, the V gene TRBV19, with 11 positions matching TRBD2. Germline-derived CDR1 and CDR2 are LNHDA and SQIVND (reference sequence). The ends lost 4 bases at V and 1 base at J; junction bases unmatched: 13. The CDR3 extends over 19 amino acids. The CDR3 DNA reads as TGTGCCAGTAGTAGACCACGACTAGCGGGATCCAAGGGCACAGATACGCAGTATTTT. Its protein is CASSRPRLAGSKGTDTQYF.

The chain employs TRBV5-1 and TRBJ2-7; weak D call: TRBD1 (6 bases). The CDR3 totals 15 residues. CDR1 is SGHRS, CDR2 YFSETQ, per germline. V was pared by 0 bases and J by 2 bases, with 12 bases between. This chain's CDR3 is CASSLGQGWTYEQYF. Here the CDR3 DNA reads TGCGCCAGCAGCTTGGGGCAGGGGTGGACCTACGAGCAGTACTTC.

The chain's CDR3 is CASSQQSNQPQHF. The CDR3 DNA sequence: TGTGCCAGCTCACAACAGAGCAATCAGCCCCAGCATTTT. The J gene is TRBJ1-5, the V gene TRBV18; D is uncertain. In germline, CDR1 is KGHSH, CDR2 LQKENI. V was cut by 4 bases and J by 1 base, with 5 bases left in between. The CDR3 spans 13 residues.